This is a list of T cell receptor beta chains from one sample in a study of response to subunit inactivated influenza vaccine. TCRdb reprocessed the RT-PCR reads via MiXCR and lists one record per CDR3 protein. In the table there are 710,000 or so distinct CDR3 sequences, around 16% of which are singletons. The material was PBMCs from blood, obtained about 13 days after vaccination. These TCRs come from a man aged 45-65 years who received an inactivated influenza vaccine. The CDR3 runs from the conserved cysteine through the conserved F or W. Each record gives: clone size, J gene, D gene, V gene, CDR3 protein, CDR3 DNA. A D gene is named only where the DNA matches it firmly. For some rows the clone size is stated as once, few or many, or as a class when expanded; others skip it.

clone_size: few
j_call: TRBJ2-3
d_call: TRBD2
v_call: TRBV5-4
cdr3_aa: CASSHLLAAASTDTQYF
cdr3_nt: TGTGCCAGCAGCCACTTACTAGCGGCCGCTAGCACAGATACGCAGTATTTT

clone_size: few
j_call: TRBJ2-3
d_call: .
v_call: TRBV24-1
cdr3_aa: CATSDLGPFNSDTQYF
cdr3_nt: TGTGCCACCAGTGATTTGGGGCCTTTCAACTCAGATACGCAGTATTTT

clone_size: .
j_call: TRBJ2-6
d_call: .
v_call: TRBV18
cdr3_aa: CASSPVSVRGANVLTF
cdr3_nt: TGTGCCAGCTCCCCTGTTTCGGTCCGTGGGGCCAACGTCCTGACTTTC

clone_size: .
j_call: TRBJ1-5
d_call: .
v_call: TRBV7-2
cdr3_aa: CASSYRADQPQHF
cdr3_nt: TGTGCCAGCAGTTACAGGGCTGATCAGCCCCAGCATTTT

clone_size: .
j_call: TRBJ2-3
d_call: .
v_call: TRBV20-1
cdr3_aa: CSAPVGDSTDTQYF
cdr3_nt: TGCAGTGCCCCCGTCGGGGACAGCACAGATACGCAGTATTTT

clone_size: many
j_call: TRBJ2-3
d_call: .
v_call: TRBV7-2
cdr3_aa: CASRLHDRASTDTQYF
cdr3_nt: TGTGCCAGCAGGTTACACGACCGAGCGAGCACAGATACGCAGTATTTT

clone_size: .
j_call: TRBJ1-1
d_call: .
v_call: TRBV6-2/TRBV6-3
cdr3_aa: CASSQDSHGSEAFF
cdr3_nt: TGTGCCAGCAGTCAGGACAGTCACGGGTCTGAAGCTTTCTTT

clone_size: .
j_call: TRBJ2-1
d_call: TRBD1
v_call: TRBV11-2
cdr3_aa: CASSLDVSGTGKFF
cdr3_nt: TGTGCCAGCAGCTTAGACGTCTCCGGGACAGGGAAGTTCTTC

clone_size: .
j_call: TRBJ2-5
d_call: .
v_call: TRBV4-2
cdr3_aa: CASSQVSEETQYF
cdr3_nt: TGTGCCAGCAGCCAAGTATCTGAAGAGACCCAGTACTTC

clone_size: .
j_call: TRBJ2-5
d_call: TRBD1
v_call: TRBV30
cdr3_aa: CAWIKGDRDQETQYF
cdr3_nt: TGTGCCTGGATCAAAGGGGACAGGGACCAAGAGACCCAGTACTTC

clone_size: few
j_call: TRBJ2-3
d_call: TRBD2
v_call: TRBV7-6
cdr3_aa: CASSLNSGSFPHFTDTQYF
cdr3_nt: TGTGCCAGCAGCTTAAATAGCGGGAGCTTCCCCCACTTCACAGATACGCAGTATTTT

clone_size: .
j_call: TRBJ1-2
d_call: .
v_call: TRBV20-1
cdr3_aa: CSAPEPNRTVSYGCTF
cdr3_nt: TGCAGTGCTCCTGAGCCAAACCGGACAGTATCCTATGGCTGCACCTTC

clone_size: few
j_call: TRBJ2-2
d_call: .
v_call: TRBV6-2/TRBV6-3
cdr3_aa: CASSYLPGRTGELFF
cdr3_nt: TGTGCCAGCAGTTACTTACCGGGCCGGACCGGGGAGCTGTTTTTT

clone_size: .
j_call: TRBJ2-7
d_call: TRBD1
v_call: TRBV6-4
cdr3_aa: CASSDRQGRRTYEQYF
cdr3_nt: TGTGCCAGCAGTGACAGACAGGGGAGACGGACCTACGAGCAGTACTTC

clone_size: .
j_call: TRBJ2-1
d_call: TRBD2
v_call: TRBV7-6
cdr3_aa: CASSYSGTSGSSNEQFF
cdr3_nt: TGTGCCAGCAGCTACTCCGGGACTAGCGGGAGTTCGAATGAGCAGTTCTTC

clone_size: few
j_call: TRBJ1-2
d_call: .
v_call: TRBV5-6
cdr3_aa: CASSLGGNRAYGYTF
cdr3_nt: TGTGCCAGCAGCTTGGGAGGGAACAGAGCCTATGGCTACACCTTC

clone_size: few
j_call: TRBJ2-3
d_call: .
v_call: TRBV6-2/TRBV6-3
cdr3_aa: CASSWEEPSTDTQYF
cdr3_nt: TGTGCCAGCAGTTGGGAGGAGCCCTCCACAGATACGCAGTATTTT

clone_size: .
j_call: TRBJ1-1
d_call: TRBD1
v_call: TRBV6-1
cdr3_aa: CASSSPDRRYTEAFF
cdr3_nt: TGTGCCAGCAGTAGCCCGGACAGGAGGTACACTGAAGCTTTCTTT

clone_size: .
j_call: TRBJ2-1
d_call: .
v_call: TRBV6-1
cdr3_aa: CASTLSGQPYNEQFF
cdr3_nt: TGTGCCAGCACCCTAAGCGGCCAACCCTACAATGAGCAGTTCTTC

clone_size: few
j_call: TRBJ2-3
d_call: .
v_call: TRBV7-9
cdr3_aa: CASSLGGEGTQYF
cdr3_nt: TGTGCCAGCAGCTTAGGCGGCGAGGGTACGCAGTATTTT

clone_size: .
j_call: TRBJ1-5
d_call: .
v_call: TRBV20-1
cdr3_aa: CSARMGGQPQHF
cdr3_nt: TGCAGTGCTAGAATGGGAGGTCAGCCCCAGCATTTT

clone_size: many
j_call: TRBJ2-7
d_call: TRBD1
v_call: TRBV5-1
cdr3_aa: CASSSTNRGTYEQYF
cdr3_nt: TGCGCCAGCAGCTCGACCAACAGGGGAACCTACGAGCAGTACTTC

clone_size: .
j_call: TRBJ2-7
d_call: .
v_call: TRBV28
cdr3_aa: CASSLPEFYEQYF
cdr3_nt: TGTGCCAGCAGTTTACCGGAGTTCTACGAGCAGTACTTC

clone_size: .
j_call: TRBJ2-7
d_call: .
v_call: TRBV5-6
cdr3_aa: CASSITGYEQYF
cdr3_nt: TGTGCCAGCAGCATTACAGGTTACGAGCAGTACTTC

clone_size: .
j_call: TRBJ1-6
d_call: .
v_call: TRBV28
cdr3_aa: CASSLGGGGGSYNSPLHF
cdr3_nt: TGTGCCAGCAGTTTAGGGGGTGGTGGTGGGTCCTATAATTCACCCCTCCACTTT

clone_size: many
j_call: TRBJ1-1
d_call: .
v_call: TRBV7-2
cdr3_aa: CASSLAWQGNSEAFF
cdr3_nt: TGTGCCAGCAGCTTAGCGTGGCAGGGTAACTCTGAAGCTTTCTTT

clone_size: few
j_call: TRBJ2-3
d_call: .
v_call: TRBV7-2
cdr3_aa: CASSPTIWQEDTQYF
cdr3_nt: TGTGCCAGCAGCCCCACCATTTGGCAGGAAGATACGCAGTATTTT

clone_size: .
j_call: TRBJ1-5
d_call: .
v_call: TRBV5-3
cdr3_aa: CARSLVVGESRDSNQPQHF
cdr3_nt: TGTGCCAGAAGCTTGGTCGTCGGAGAATCTAGAGATAGCAATCAGCCCCAGCATTTT

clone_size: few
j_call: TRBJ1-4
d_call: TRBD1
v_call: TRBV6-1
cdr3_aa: CASSETGVNEKLFF
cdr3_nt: TGTGCCAGCAGTGAGACAGGGGTTAATGAAAAACTGTTTTTT